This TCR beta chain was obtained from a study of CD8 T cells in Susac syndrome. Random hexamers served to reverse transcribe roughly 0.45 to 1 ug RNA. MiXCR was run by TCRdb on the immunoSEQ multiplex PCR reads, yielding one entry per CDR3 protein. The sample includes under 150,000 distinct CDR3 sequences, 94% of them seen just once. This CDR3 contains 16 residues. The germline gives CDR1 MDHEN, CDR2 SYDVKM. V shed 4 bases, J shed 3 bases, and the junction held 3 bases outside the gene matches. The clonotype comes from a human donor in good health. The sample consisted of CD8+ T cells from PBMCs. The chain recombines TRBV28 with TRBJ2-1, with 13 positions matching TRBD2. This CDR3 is CASSSGTSGIYNEQFF. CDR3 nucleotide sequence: TGTGCCAGCAGTTCCGGGACTAGCGGGATCTACAATGAGCAGTTCTTC.